This T cell receptor (beta chain) originates from a study of blood T cell repertoires in COVID-19. On the study more broadly: Italy, Spain and the United States were the sources of the convalescent and acute COVID-19 samples. The cDNA or gDNA used as material had been derived from T cells, B-cell-depleted T cells, or PBMCs.

Authors' methods: From reference gene primer amplification, estimates of nucleated cell counts were derived. The protocol was immunoSEQ multiplex PCR, while the TCRdb copy is restricted to in-frame clones and leaves out a portion. V, J and clone size are those of that table, while D and trimming were read from the DNA. Here the sample spans some 100,000 clones, 75% to 85% being singletons. Trimming removed 4 bases from V and 1 base from J, with 7 bases in between. Germline CDR1 is KGHSH and CDR2 is LQKENI. The CDR3 totals 13 residues. This clone was recorded a few times. The sequence came from a human donor in a cohort sampled during active COVID-19. Sequencing was carried out using peripheral blood. The genes are TRBV18 and TRBJ1-1, with D possibly matching TRBD1 (6 bases). The CDR3 reads CASSQQGNTEAFF. The CDR3 DNA reads TGTGCCAGCTCACAACAGGGGAACACTGAAGCTTTCTTT. Supplemented by reference TRBV18 and TRBJ1-1, the full variable domain reads NAGVMQNPRHLVRRRGQEARLRCSPMKGHSHVYWYRQLPEEGLKFMVYLQKENIIDESGMPKERFSAEFPKEGPSILRIQQVVRGDSAAYFCASSQQGNTEAFFGQGTRLTVV.